This T cell receptor (beta chain) was captured by sequencing in a study of cytomegalovirus exposure and HLA in healthy donors. CDR1 is SGHRS and CDR2 is YFSETQ in the germline V gene. Trimming shortened V by 4 bases and J by 11 bases, and 19 bases separated the two germline ends. The CDR3 contains 15 residues. PCR was performed using 60 Vbeta and 13 Jbeta primers. Using immunoSEQ multiplex PCR, the repertoire was profiled, and TCRdb retains in-frame clones only, with some absent. The sample has about 190,000 clones, approximately 77% seen once. The clonotype was recovered from a middle-aged man in good health and CMV-seropositive. Sequencing was done on a sample of PBMCs. This sequence joins TRBV5-1 and TRBJ1-6, with a possible D match to TRBD1 (6 bases). CDR3 region: CASSIDRHPGAPLHF. CDR3 sequence (DNA): TGCGCCAGCAGCATTGACAGACATCCAGGGGCACCCCTCCACTTT.